Ten or more counts support the clone carrying this TCR beta chain. Antigen specificity is unknown. Drawn from each donor were approximately 10 milliliters of peripheral blood. Then a second PCR, running roughly 7 to 11 cycles, was carried out with a sample-barcoded 5' primer and a J-beta primer mix. TCRdb reprocessed the 5' RACE reads with MiXCR, giving one entry per CDR3 protein. This sample has roughly 1,500,000 distinct CDR3 sequences, with about 35% found just once. This sample is part of a study of blood T cells in healthy people across ages. V was clipped by 1 base and J by 4 bases, with 10 bases between them. The CDR3 is made up of 14 amino acids. Germline CDR1 reads LGHNA; CDR2 reads YNFKEQ. Whole-study findings and limits: A roughly linear fall in TCR beta diversity per million T cells was seen with increasing age.

V is TRBV4-2 and J is TRBJ2-5; D is uncertain. This receptor was taken from a woman in her 30s in good health. Sequenced: blood. CDR3 region: CASSQGDQVETQYF. CDR3 nucleotide sequence: TGTGCCAGCAGCCAAGGCGACCAGGTAGAGACCCAGTACTTC.